Described below is a single TCR beta chain sequence and its context. Its antigen is not known. This specimen belongs to a study of T cell repertoires in cytomegalovirus infection. Study-wide results and caveats: There were carriers of CMV plus the relevant HLA, and cumulative public TCR beta family frequency identified them.

In TCRdb, the reads were re-called with MiXCR into one record per CDR3 protein. Among about 830,000 distinct CDR3 sequences listed, about 31% were seen once. The V and J ends lost 2 bases and 3 bases respectively, with 11 bases between them. Germline V lookup: CDR1 MGHDK, CDR2 SYGVNS. This CDR3 contains 14 residues. The clonotype was recovered from a human donor in good health (CMV status not recorded). Some clones in this sample may be carry-over from other donors' samples. The chain couples TRBV25-1 to TRBJ2-7; possible D gene TRBD2, 5 bases. Sequencing was performed on cultured CD8+ T cells from PBMCs, taken from culture after CMV antigen stimulation. The CDR3 nucleotides are TGTGCCAGCAGTGAACTCTTGGGAGACTACGAGCAGTACTTC. It specifies CASSELLGDYEQYF.